This T cell receptor beta chain appears in the sequencing data of a study of blood T cell repertoires in COVID-19. Overall study context: Some COVID-19 samples were acute and others convalescent; all came from the United States, Italy and Spain. Sample material is recorded as cDNA or gDNA derived from T cells, B-cell-depleted T cells, or PBMCs.

V lost 0 bases and J 0 bases, leaving 3 bases between the germline ends. Germline V gene lookup returns CDR1 MNHNS and CDR2 SASEGT. The CDR3 contains 14 residues. A note on this clone: A much larger clone differs by one base, so this may be a read error.

Methods used by the authors: How many nucleated cells were present was estimated from reference gene primer amplification. Profiled with immunoSEQ multiplex PCR; TCRdb holds only in-frame clones, not every one. V and J calls and clone size are given by that table; D and trimming were obtained from the DNA. The repertoire holds approximately 250,000 clones, with just under 85% as singletons. The TCR sequence derives from a woman aged 55-69 years with active or convalescent COVID-19. This rearrangement joins TRBV6-1 to TRBJ1-3, with no clear D. Material: peripheral blood. The CDR3: CASSEASSGNTIYF. The CDR3 DNA follows: TGTGCCAGCAGTGAAGCGAGCTCTGGAAACACCATATATTTT.